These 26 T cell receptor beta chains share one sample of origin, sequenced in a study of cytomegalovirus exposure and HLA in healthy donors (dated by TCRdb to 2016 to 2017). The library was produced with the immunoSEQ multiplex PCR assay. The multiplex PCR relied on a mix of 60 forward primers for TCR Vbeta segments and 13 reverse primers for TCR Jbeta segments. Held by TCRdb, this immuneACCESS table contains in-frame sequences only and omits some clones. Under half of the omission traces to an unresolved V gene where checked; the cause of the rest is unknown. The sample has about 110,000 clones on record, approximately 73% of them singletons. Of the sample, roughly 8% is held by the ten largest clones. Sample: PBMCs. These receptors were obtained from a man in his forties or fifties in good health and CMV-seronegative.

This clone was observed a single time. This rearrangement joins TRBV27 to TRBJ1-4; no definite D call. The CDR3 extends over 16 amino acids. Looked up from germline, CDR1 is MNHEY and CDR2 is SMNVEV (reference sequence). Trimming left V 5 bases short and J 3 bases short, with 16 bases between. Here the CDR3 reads CASSPDNELPNEKLFF. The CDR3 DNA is TGTGCCAGCAGTCCCGACAATGAGTTACCTAATGAAAAACTGTTTTTT.

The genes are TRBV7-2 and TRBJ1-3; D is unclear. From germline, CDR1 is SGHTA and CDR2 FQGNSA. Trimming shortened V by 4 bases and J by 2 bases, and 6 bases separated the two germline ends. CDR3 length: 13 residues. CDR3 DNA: TGTGCCAGCAGCTCCACAACTGGAAACACCATATATTTT. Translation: CASSSTTGNTIYF.

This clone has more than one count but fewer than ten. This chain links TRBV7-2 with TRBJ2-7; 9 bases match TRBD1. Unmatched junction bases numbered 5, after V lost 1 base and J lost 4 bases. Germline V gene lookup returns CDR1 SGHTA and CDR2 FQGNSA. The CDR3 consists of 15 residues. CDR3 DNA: TGTGCCAGCAGCTTAGGGTGGGGACAGGGTTACGAGCAGTACTTC. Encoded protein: CASSLGWGQGYEQYF.

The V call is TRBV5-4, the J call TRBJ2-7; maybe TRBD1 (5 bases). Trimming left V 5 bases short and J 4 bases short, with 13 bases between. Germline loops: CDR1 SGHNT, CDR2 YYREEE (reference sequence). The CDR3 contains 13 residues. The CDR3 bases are TGTGCCAGCAGTTCACGACAGTCTTACGAGCAGTACTTC. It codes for CASSSRQSYEQYF.

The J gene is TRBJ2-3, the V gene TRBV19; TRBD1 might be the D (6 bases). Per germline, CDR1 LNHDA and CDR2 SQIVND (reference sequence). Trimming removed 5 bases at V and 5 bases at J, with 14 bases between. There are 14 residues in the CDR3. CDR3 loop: CASSQTGSGDTQYF. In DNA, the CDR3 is TGTGCCAGTAGTCAAACAGGGTCGGGAGATACGCAGTATTTT.

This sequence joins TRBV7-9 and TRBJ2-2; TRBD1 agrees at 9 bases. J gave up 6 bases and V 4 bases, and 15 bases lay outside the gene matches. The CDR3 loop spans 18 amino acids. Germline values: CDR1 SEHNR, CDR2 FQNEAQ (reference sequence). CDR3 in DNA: TGTGCCAGCAGCTACTTAAGGACCGGGACAGGGTACGCCGGGGAGCTGTTTTTT. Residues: CASSYLRTGTGYAGELFF.

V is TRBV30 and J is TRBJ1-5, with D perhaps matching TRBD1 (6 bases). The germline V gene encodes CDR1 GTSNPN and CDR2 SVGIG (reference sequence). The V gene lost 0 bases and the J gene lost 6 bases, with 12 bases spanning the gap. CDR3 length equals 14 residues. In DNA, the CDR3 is TGTGCCTGGAGTGTAACGGGCAGGGGTCAGCCCCAGCATTTT. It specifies CAWSVTGRGQPQHF.

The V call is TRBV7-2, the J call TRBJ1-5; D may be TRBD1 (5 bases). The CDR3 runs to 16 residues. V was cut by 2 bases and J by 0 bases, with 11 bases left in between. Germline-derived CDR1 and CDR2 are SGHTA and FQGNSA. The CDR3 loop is CASSLWVGDSNQPQHF. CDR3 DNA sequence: TGTGCCAGCAGCTTATGGGTAGGGGATAGCAATCAGCCCCAGCATTTT.

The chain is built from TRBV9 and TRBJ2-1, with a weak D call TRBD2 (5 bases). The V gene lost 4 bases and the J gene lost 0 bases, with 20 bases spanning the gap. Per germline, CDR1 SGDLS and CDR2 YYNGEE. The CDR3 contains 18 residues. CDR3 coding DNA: TGTGCCAGCAGCCCCGGACTGGCAGTACTGAGCTCCTACAATGAGCAGTTCTTC. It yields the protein CASSPGLAVLSSYNEQFF.

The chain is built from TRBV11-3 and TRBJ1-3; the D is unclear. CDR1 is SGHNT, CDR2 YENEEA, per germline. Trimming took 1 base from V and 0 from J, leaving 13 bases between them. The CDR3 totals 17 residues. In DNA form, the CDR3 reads TGTGCCAGCAGCTTAGGAGGTCCTGGCAGCTCTGGAAACACCATATATTTT. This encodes CASSLGGPGSSGNTIYF.

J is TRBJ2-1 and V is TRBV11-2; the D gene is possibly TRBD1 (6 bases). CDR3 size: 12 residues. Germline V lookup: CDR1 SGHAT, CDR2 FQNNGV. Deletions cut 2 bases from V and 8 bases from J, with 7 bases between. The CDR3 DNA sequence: TGTGCCAGCAGCTTATCAGGGGATGAGCAGTTCTTC. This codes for CASSLSGDEQFF.

In DNA, the CDR3 is TGTGCCAGCAGCTTGGTCGGGGACAGGGTTGGCTATGGCTACACCTTC. Protein product: CASSLVGDRVGYGYTF. The V and J genes are TRBV5-4 and TRBJ1-2; 9 bases are a match to TRBD1. CDR3 size: 16 residues. The ends lost 0 bases at V and 4 bases at J; junction bases unmatched: 7. Germline V gene data show CDR1 as SGHNT and CDR2 as YYREEE (reference sequence).

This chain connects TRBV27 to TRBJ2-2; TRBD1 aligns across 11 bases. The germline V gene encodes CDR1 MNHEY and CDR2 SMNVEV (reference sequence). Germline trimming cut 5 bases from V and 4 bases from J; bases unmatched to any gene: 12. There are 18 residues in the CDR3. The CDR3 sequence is CASSTRTGGAEFTGELFF. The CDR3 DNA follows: TGTGCCAGCAGTACACGGACAGGGGGCGCGGAGTTCACCGGGGAGCTGTTTTTT.

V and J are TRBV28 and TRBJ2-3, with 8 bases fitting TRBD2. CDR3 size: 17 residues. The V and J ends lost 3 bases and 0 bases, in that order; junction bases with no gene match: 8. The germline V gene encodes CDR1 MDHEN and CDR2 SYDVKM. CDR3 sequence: CASSFSVTSGSTDTQYF. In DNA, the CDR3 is TGTGCCAGCAGTTTTTCGGTCACTAGCGGAAGCACAGATACGCAGTATTTT.

CDR3 nucleotides: TGTGCCAGCAGCTTAGTCCGGTTGGGGGGGAGCACAGATACGCAGTATTTT. Translated: CASSLVRLGGSTDTQYF. The genes are TRBV7-9 and TRBJ2-3; 7 bases are a match to TRBD2. From germline, CDR1 is SEHNR and CDR2 FQNEAQ (reference sequence). Trimming removed 1 base from V and 0 bases from J; junction bases left unmatched: 7. The CDR3 has 17 amino acids.

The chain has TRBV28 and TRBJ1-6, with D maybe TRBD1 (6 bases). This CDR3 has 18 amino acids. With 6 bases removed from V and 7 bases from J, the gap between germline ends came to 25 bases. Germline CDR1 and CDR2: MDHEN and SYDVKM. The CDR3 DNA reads TGTGCCAGCAGCCCCCTAACCGTAAACAGGGTTATGAATTCACCCCTCCACTTT. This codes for CASSPLTVNRVMNSPLHF.

CDR3 DNA sequence: TGTGCCAGCAGCTTAGGGACAGCTAACTGGGGCTACACCTTC. It is translated as CASSLGTANWGYTF. The chain has TRBV7-8 and TRBJ1-2; tentative D call: TRBD1 (6 bases). Between the trimmed V and J ends, which lost 1 base and 8 bases, there was a span of 14 bases. Germline V gene lookup returns CDR1 SGHVS and CDR2 FQNEAQ. CDR3 length: 14 amino acids. The full variable domain, rest sourced from reference TRBV7-8 and TRBJ1-2, is GAGVSQSPRYKVAKRGQDVALRCDPISGHVSLFWYQQALGQGPEFLTYFQNEAQLDKSGLPSDRFFAERPEGSVSTLKIQRTQQEDSAVYLCASSLGTANWGYTFGSGTRLTVV.

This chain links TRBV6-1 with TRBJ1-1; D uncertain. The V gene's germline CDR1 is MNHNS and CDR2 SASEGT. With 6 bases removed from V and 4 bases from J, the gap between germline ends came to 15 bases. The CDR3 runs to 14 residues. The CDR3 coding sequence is TGTGCCAGCAGAGAACTCCTAAGAGGCACTGAAGCTTTCTTT. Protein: CASRELLRGTEAFF.

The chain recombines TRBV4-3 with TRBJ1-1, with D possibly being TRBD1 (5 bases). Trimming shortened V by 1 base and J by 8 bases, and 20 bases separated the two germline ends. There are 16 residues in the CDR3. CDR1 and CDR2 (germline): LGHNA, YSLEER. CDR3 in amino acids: CASSQAQPGAGHEAFF. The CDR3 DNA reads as TGCGCCAGCAGCCAAGCGCAACCTGGGGCAGGCCACGAAGCTTTCTTT.

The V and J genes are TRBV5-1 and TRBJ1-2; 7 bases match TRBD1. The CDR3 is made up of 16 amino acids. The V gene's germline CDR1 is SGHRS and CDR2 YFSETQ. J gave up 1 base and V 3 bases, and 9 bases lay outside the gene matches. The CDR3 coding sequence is TGCGCCAGCAGCTCGGGACAGTTCAATTTTAACTATGGCTACACCTTC. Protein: CASSSGQFNFNYGYTF.

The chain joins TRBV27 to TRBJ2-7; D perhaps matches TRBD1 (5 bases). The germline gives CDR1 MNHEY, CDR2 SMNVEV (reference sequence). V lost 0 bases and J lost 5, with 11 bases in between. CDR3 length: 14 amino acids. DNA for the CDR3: TGTGCCAGCAGTTTATCCCCAGGGTCCCACGAGCAGTACTTC. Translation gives CASSLSPGSHEQYF.

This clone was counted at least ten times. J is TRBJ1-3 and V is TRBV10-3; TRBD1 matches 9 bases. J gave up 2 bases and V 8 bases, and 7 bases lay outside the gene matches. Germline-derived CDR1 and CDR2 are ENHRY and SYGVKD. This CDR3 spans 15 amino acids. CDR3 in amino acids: CAIGTGILTGNTIYF. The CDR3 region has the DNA TGTGCCATCGGGACAGGGATCCTAACTGGAAACACCATATATTTT.

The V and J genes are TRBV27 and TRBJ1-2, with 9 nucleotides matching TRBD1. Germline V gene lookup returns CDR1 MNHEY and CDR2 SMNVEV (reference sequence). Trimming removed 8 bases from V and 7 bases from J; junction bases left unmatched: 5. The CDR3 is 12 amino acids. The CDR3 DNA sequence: TGTGCCAGCGCAACAGGGGGCTCTGGCTACACCTTC. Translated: CASATGGSGYTF.

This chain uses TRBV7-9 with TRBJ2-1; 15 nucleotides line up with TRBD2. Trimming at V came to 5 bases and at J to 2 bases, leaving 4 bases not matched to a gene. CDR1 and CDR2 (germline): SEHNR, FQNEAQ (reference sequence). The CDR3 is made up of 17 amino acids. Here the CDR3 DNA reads TGTGCCAGCAGCCGAGGGACTAGCGGGGGGACCTACAATGAGCAGTTCTTC. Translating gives CASSRGTSGGTYNEQFF.

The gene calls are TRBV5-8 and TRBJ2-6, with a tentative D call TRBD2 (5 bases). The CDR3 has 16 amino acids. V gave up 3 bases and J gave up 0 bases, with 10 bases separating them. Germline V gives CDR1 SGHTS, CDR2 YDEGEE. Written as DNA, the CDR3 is TGTGCCAGCAGCTCTACCGGGGACTCTGGGGCCAACGTCCTGACTTTC. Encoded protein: CASSSTGDSGANVLTF.

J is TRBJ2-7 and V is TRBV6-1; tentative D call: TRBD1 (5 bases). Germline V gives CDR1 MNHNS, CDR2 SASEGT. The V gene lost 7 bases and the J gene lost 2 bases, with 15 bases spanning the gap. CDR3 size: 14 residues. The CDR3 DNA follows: TGTGCCAGCATGCAGCAGGGCGGAACCTACGAGCAGTACTTC. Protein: CASMQQGGTYEQYF.